These T cell receptor beta chains were read from a single sample in a study of Graves' ophthalmopathy and Graves' hyperthyroidism. Each CDR3 protein gets one entry after TCRdb re-called the multiplex PCR reads with MiXCR. The table records 500,000 to 800,000 distinct CDR3 sequences, under 50% of them present only once. The sequencing sample was made of peripheral blood. Receptor source: an adult man with Graves' ophthalmopathy. The CDR3 runs from the conserved cysteine through the conserved F or W. D genes are given only for firm matches. Size is stated for part of the rows, as once, few or many counts, or as a class when the clone is expanded.

j_call: TRBJ1-5
d_call: NA
v_call: TRBV2
clone_size: NA
cdr3_nt: TGTGCCAGCAGTGCTAGACCGGGGGGGGCAGGTGGCCAGCCCCAGCATTTT
cdr3_aa: CASSARPGGAGGQPQHF

j_call: TRBJ2-6
d_call: NA
v_call: TRBV9
clone_size: many
cdr3_nt: TGTGCCAGCAGCGCGCGCCCAAAAGGAGGCTCTGGGGCCAACGTCCTGACTTTC
cdr3_aa: CASSARPKGGSGANVLTF

j_call: TRBJ2-7
d_call: NA
v_call: TRBV12-3/TRBV12-4
clone_size: few
cdr3_nt: TGTGCCAGCAGTTACGGGAGACGCTACGAGCAGTACTTC
cdr3_aa: CASSYGRRYEQYF

j_call: TRBJ1-1
d_call: NA
v_call: TRBV4-1
clone_size: many
cdr3_nt: TGCGCCAGCAGCCGGGGGAAAGGGGCGGGAATGAACACTGAAGCTTTCTTT
cdr3_aa: CASSRGKGAGMNTEAFF

j_call: TRBJ1-3
d_call: NA
v_call: TRBV19
clone_size: many
cdr3_nt: TGTGCCAGTGAAGGGCCTGGAAACACCATATATTTT
cdr3_aa: CASEGPGNTIYF

j_call: TRBJ2-7
d_call: NA
v_call: TRBV20-1
clone_size: NA
cdr3_nt: TGCAGTGCTGGGCCCGGCGGAAGCTCCTACGAGCAGTACTTC
cdr3_aa: CSAGPGGSSYEQYF

j_call: TRBJ2-3
d_call: NA
v_call: TRBV7-9
clone_size: NA
cdr3_nt: TGTGCGGCTGGGGGCTTCACAGATACGCAGTATTTT
cdr3_aa: CAAGGFTDTQYF

j_call: TRBJ2-7
d_call: TRBD1
v_call: TRBV19
clone_size: few
cdr3_nt: TGTGCCAGTAGTTCCTGGAAGGCAGGGGGCGGATACGAGCAGTACTTC
cdr3_aa: CASSSWKAGGGYEQYF

j_call: TRBJ1-2
d_call: NA
v_call: TRBV25-1
clone_size: NA
cdr3_nt: TGTGCCAGCAGCTCCTTTAGGGGCAGGGCAACACAAAGCCCTGGAAACACCTTC
cdr3_aa: CASSSFRGRATQSPGNTF

j_call: TRBJ2-5
d_call: NA
v_call: TRBV6-5
clone_size: NA
cdr3_nt: TGTGCCAGCAGTTACTCTGTCGGGTCAGAGACCCAGTACTTC
cdr3_aa: CASSYSVGSETQYF

j_call: TRBJ1-2
d_call: TRBD1
v_call: TRBV7-2
clone_size: many
cdr3_nt: TGTGCCAGCAGCTTAACGTCCGGGACAGCCTTTAACTATGGCTACACCTTC
cdr3_aa: CASSLTSGTAFNYGYTF

j_call: TRBJ2-5
d_call: TRBD1
v_call: TRBV14
clone_size: NA
cdr3_nt: TGTGCCAGCAGCCGTTCGACAGGGGAGACCCAGTACTTC
cdr3_aa: CASSRSTGETQYF

j_call: TRBJ2-5
d_call: TRBD2
v_call: TRBV20-1
clone_size: NA
cdr3_nt: TGCAGTGCTAGGGGGACTAGCGGGAGATTCCAAGAGACCCAGTACTTC
cdr3_aa: CSARGTSGRFQETQYF

j_call: TRBJ1-5
d_call: NA
v_call: TRBV6-5
clone_size: once
cdr3_nt: TGTGCCAGCAGTTACCGTCGGGGGGCCCAGCATTTT
cdr3_aa: CASSYRRGAQHF

j_call: TRBJ2-5
d_call: TRBD2
v_call: TRBV29-1
clone_size: NA
cdr3_nt: TGCAGCGTTGGGGGGCTAGCGGGAGGGAAGACCCAGTACTTC
cdr3_aa: CSVGGLAGGKTQYF

j_call: TRBJ2-7
d_call: NA
v_call: TRBV29-1
clone_size: many
cdr3_nt: TGCAGCGGGCTGACAGGAGCCACCTACGAGCAGTACTTC
cdr3_aa: CSGLTGATYEQYF

j_call: TRBJ1-1
d_call: NA
v_call: TRBV29-1
clone_size: NA
cdr3_nt: TGCAGCGTTCGAGGGGACCGTACCACTGAAGCTTTCTTT
cdr3_aa: CSVRGDRTTEAFF

j_call: TRBJ1-1
d_call: NA
v_call: TRBV6-1
clone_size: NA
cdr3_nt: TGTGCCAGCAGTTGGCGCGGTGCCCAAATGAACACTGAAGCTTTCTTT
cdr3_aa: CASSWRGAQMNTEAFF

j_call: TRBJ1-2
d_call: TRBD1
v_call: TRBV12-5
clone_size: many
cdr3_nt: TGTGCTAGTGGTCTCGGGACAGCTAATGGCTACACCTTC
cdr3_aa: CASGLGTANGYTF

j_call: TRBJ2-5
d_call: TRBD2
v_call: TRBV7-6
clone_size: many
cdr3_nt: TGTGCCAGCAGCTTATTGACTAGCGGGGGGGAAGAGACCCAGTACTTC
cdr3_aa: CASSLLTSGGEETQYF

j_call: TRBJ2-7
d_call: NA
v_call: TRBV6-5
clone_size: NA
cdr3_nt: TGTGCCAGCAGTTACTCCCACAGACTCTACGAGCAGTCCTTC
cdr3_aa: CASSYSHRLYEQSF

j_call: TRBJ1-1
d_call: NA
v_call: TRBV10-3
clone_size: many
cdr3_nt: TGTGCCATCAGTGGGGGGGCGGGGAACACTGAAGCTTTCTTT
cdr3_aa: CAISGGAGNTEAFF

j_call: TRBJ1-4
d_call: NA
v_call: TRBV19
clone_size: NA
cdr3_nt: TGTGCCAGTAGTATTTATGCACAGGGATCCACTGATGAAAAACTGTTTTTT
cdr3_aa: CASSIYAQGSTDEKLFF

j_call: TRBJ2-5
d_call: TRBD2
v_call: TRBV4-3
clone_size: few
cdr3_nt: TGCGCCAGCAGCCAAGATCTTGAGCGGGGACAAGAGACCCAGTACTTC
cdr3_aa: CASSQDLERGQETQYF

j_call: TRBJ1-1
d_call: TRBD1
v_call: TRBV3-1
clone_size: few
cdr3_nt: TGTGCCAGCAGCCAAGATCCAGTCAGGACAGGCACTGAAGCTTTCTTT
cdr3_aa: CASSQDPVRTGTEAFF

j_call: TRBJ1-5
d_call: TRBD1
v_call: TRBV10-3
clone_size: many
cdr3_nt: TGTGCCATCAGTGGCAGGGGGGATAGCAATCAGCCCCAGCATTTT
cdr3_aa: CAISGRGDSNQPQHF

j_call: TRBJ2-6
d_call: NA
v_call: TRBV5-1
clone_size: NA
cdr3_nt: TGCGCCAGCAGCTTGACGCTCCCTGGGGCCAACGTCCTGACTTTC
cdr3_aa: CASSLTLPGANVLTF

j_call: TRBJ2-7
d_call: TRBD1
v_call: TRBV10-1
clone_size: NA
cdr3_nt: TGCGCCAGCAAGTCCCAGGGGGTACACGAGCAGTACTTC
cdr3_aa: CASKSQGVHEQYF

j_call: TRBJ1-4
d_call: TRBD1
v_call: TRBV29-1
clone_size: NA
cdr3_nt: TGCAGCGTTGGGGACAGACTTAATGAAAAACTGTTTTTT
cdr3_aa: CSVGDRLNEKLFF

j_call: TRBJ1-3
d_call: NA
v_call: TRBV25-1
clone_size: NA
cdr3_nt: TGTGCCAGCAGTGAACCCCACGGGGGGGCGTGGGGAAACACCATATATTTT
cdr3_aa: CASSEPHGGAWGNTIYF

j_call: TRBJ2-5
d_call: TRBD2
v_call: TRBV25-1
clone_size: NA
cdr3_nt: TGTGCCAGCAGTGATTCACGGGAGGGCACAGATACGCAGTACTTC
cdr3_aa: CASSDSREGTDTQYF

j_call: TRBJ2-7
d_call: NA
v_call: TRBV25-1
clone_size: few
cdr3_nt: TGTGCCAGCTGTGGGGGAATTGGTTACGAGCAGTACTTC
cdr3_aa: CASCGGIGYEQYF

j_call: TRBJ1-2
d_call: TRBD1
v_call: TRBV20-1
clone_size: many
cdr3_nt: TGCAGTGCTACAGGGGGCGGGGACTATGGCTACACCTTC
cdr3_aa: CSATGGGDYGYTF

j_call: TRBJ1-3
d_call: NA
v_call: TRBV7-9
clone_size: NA
cdr3_nt: TGTGCCAGCAGCCCTCAGGGTACCATATATTTT
cdr3_aa: CASSPQGTIYF

j_call: TRBJ1-6
d_call: TRBD1
v_call: TRBV2
clone_size: many
cdr3_nt: TGTGCCAGCAGTGAATCCCGGACAGGGGGCGCGGGGTATAATTCACCCCTCCACTTT
cdr3_aa: CASSESRTGGAGYNSPLHF

j_call: TRBJ2-7
d_call: NA
v_call: TRBV20-1
clone_size: many
cdr3_nt: TGCAGTGCCCAGAGGGGGCAGGGGGGAACCTACGAGCAGTACTTC
cdr3_aa: CSAQRGQGGTYEQYF

j_call: TRBJ1-6
d_call: TRBD1
v_call: TRBV2
clone_size: once
cdr3_nt: TGTGCCAGCTCACCAAGGGGACAGGGGTTTTCACCCCTCCACTTT
cdr3_aa: CASSPRGQGFSPLHF

j_call: TRBJ2-7
d_call: TRBD2
v_call: TRBV5-1
clone_size: many
cdr3_nt: TGCGCCAGCAGCCAATCCGGGACTAGTGCAGACGAGCAGTACTTC
cdr3_aa: CASSQSGTSADEQYF

j_call: TRBJ2-2
d_call: NA
v_call: TRBV19
clone_size: few
cdr3_nt: TGTGCCAGTAGTATGAGCGCCCCGAACACCGGGGAGCTGTTTTTT
cdr3_aa: CASSMSAPNTGELFF

j_call: TRBJ2-7
d_call: TRBD2
v_call: TRBV25-1
clone_size: NA
cdr3_nt: TGTGCCAGCTCACCCTCTAGCGGAAAAACCTACGAGCAGTACTTC
cdr3_aa: CASSPSSGKTYEQYF

j_call: TRBJ2-7
d_call: NA
v_call: TRBV29-1
clone_size: few
cdr3_nt: TGCAGCCGGAGACAGGCCTACGAGCAGTACTTC
cdr3_aa: CSRRQAYEQYF

j_call: TRBJ1-2
d_call: TRBD1
v_call: TRBV29-1
clone_size: NA
cdr3_nt: TGCAGCGTTGAAGGGGGAGCCAAGACAGGGAACTATGGCTACACCTTC
cdr3_aa: CSVEGGAKTGNYGYTF

j_call: TRBJ2-5
d_call: TRBD1
v_call: TRBV20-1
clone_size: NA
cdr3_nt: TGCAGTGGACAGGGGGGGCAGGAGACCCAGTACTTC
cdr3_aa: CSGQGGQETQYF

j_call: TRBJ1-5
d_call: NA
v_call: TRBV20-1
clone_size: NA
cdr3_nt: TGCAGTGCTAGAGATCGAGGTGGGGTGGCCAATCAGCCCCAGCATTTT
cdr3_aa: CSARDRGGVANQPQHF

j_call: TRBJ2-5
d_call: NA
v_call: TRBV15
clone_size: NA
cdr3_nt: TGTGCCGCCAGCAGAGGGGGGCACCAAGAGACCCAGTACTTC
cdr3_aa: CAASRGGHQETQYF

j_call: TRBJ1-1
d_call: NA
v_call: TRBV10-3
clone_size: many
cdr3_nt: TGTGCCATCAGTGAGCCCACGGGGTACACTGAAGCTTTCTTT
cdr3_aa: CAISEPTGYTEAFF

j_call: TRBJ1-1
d_call: NA
v_call: TRBV7-2
clone_size: few
cdr3_nt: TGTGCCTGGACGATTGGGATCATGAACACTGAAGCTTTCTTT
cdr3_aa: CAWTIGIMNTEAFF

j_call: TRBJ2-5
d_call: TRBD2
v_call: TRBV7-9
clone_size: many
cdr3_nt: TGTGCCAGCAGCGTCCGGAGGACTAGCGGACTAACTAAAGAGACCCAGTACTTC
cdr3_aa: CASSVRRTSGLTKETQYF

j_call: TRBJ2-5
d_call: TRBD1
v_call: TRBV29-1
clone_size: NA
cdr3_nt: TGCAGCAGTTGGACAGGGCGACGTGAGACCCAGTACTTC
cdr3_aa: CSSWTGRRETQYF

j_call: TRBJ2-7
d_call: TRBD2
v_call: TRBV7-6
clone_size: NA
cdr3_nt: TGTGCCAGCAGCCAGACCCCAGCGGGGTCCTACGAGCAGTACTTC
cdr3_aa: CASSQTPAGSYEQYF

j_call: TRBJ2-7
d_call: TRBD2
v_call: TRBV7-3
clone_size: NA
cdr3_nt: TGTGCCAGCAGTTTGTCGTCTAGCGGGAGACTCTACGAGCAGTACTTC
cdr3_aa: CASSLSSSGRLYEQYF

j_call: TRBJ2-6
d_call: NA
v_call: TRBV24-1
clone_size: many
cdr3_nt: TGTGCCACCAGTGATTCGAAGGGTTCAGGGGCCAACGTCCTGACTTTC
cdr3_aa: CATSDSKGSGANVLTF

j_call: TRBJ2-7
d_call: NA
v_call: TRBV7-2
clone_size: many
cdr3_nt: TGTGCCAGCAGCTTATGGGACGGCACCTACGAGCAGTACTTC
cdr3_aa: CASSLWDGTYEQYF

j_call: TRBJ2-7
d_call: NA
v_call: TRBV7-2
clone_size: many
cdr3_nt: TGTGCCAGCAGCTTATCCCCAGGGGTATGGGAGCAGTACTTC
cdr3_aa: CASSLSPGVWEQYF

j_call: TRBJ2-2
d_call: TRBD1
v_call: TRBV5-1
clone_size: many
cdr3_nt: TGCGCCAGCAGCCAAGGACAGGGAGGAGGTGGCGGGGAGCTGTTTTTT
cdr3_aa: CASSQGQGGGGGELFF

j_call: TRBJ2-7
d_call: NA
v_call: TRBV24-1
clone_size: NA
cdr3_nt: TGTGCCACCGGGGACGGCGGCCGAGCCTACGAGCAGTACTTC
cdr3_aa: CATGDGGRAYEQYF

j_call: TRBJ2-7
d_call: TRBD1
v_call: TRBV11-2
clone_size: few
cdr3_nt: TGTGCCAGCAGCCGGGAGGGGGGACAGGGGAGCTACGAGCAGTACTTC
cdr3_aa: CASSREGGQGSYEQYF

j_call: TRBJ2-7
d_call: NA
v_call: TRBV6-2/TRBV6-3
clone_size: NA
cdr3_nt: TGTGCCAGCACCCCCACGGACCCGGCCCACTACGAGCAGTACTTC
cdr3_aa: CASTPTDPAHYEQYF

j_call: TRBJ2-7
d_call: TRBD2
v_call: TRBV9
clone_size: many
cdr3_nt: TGTGCCAGCAGCGTAGGAGCGAGCGGGAGCTTCTACGAGCAGTACTTC
cdr3_aa: CASSVGASGSFYEQYF

j_call: TRBJ2-5
d_call: NA
v_call: TRBV19
clone_size: once
cdr3_nt: TGTGCTAGTTGGGCCGGCGAGGGGGAGACCCAGTACTTC
cdr3_aa: CASWAGEGETQYF